The 19 T cell receptor beta chains listed next were all sequenced from one sample in a study of T cell responses to AZD1222 COVID-19 vaccine. Produced via immunoSEQ multiplex PCR; TCRdb's table is partial and in-frame only. In the table there are around 100,000 clones, more than 75% of which are singletons. This specimen was peripheral blood, taken on day 0 of AZD1222 vaccination. These receptors all stem from an adult in good health.

The chain combines TRBV2 with TRBJ1-1; no definite D call. V was pared by 8 bases and J by 1 base, with 11 bases between. This CDR3 spans 13 amino acids. Germline CDR1 reads SNHLY; CDR2 reads FYNNEI. CDR3 sequence reads: CASPRFGNTEAFF. The CDR3 coding sequence is TGTGCCAGCCCCCGTTTTGGGAACACTGAAGCTTTCTTT.

By its share, this clone is large (0.1 to 1%). V and J are TRBV9 and TRBJ2-7, with D possibly matching TRBD1 (6 bases). This CDR3 is built from 15 residues. Germline loops: CDR1 SGDLS, CDR2 YYNGEE. Trimming shortened V by 0 bases and J by 1 base, and 11 bases separated the two germline ends. The CDR3 DNA sequence: TGTGCCAGCAGCGTAGGTCCAGGGGCATCCTACGAGCAGTACTTC. It yields the protein CASSVGPGASYEQYF. The whole variable domain, filled in from reference TRBV9 and TRBJ2-7, reads DSGVTQTPKHLITATGQRVTLRCSPRSGDLSVYWYQQSLDQGLQFLIQYYNGEERAKGNILERFSAQQFPDLHSELNLSSLELGDSALYFCASSVGPGASYEQYFGPGTRLTVT.

This sequence joins TRBV27 and TRBJ2-7; no clear D. The length of the CDR3 is 13 residues. The V and J ends lost 6 bases and 1 base respectively, with 10 bases between them. The V gene's germline CDR1 is MNHEY and CDR2 SMNVEV (reference sequence). The CDR3, as DNA: TGTGCCAGCAGCAAAGACGTTTCCTACGAGCAGTACTTC. It is translated as CASSKDVSYEQYF.

The rearrangement uses TRBV7-3 and TRBJ1-5; possible D gene TRBD1, 5 bases. Germline V lookup: CDR1 SGHTA, CDR2 FQGTGA. Trimming stripped 5 bases from V and 4 bases from J, with 9 bases between. The CDR3 has 13 amino acids. The CDR3 here is CASSQGENQPQHF. The CDR3 DNA reads as TGTGCCAGCAGCCAGGGTGAGAATCAGCCCCAGCATTTT.

This clone was counted only a few times. The CDR3 DNA reads TGTGCCAGCAGCGCCGGGACGAGCACTGAAGCTTTCTTT. This sequence encodes CASSAGTSTEAFF. The rearrangement joins TRBV9 to TRBJ1-1; TRBD1 is a possible D gene (5 bases). V gave up 3 bases and J gave up 4 bases, with 10 bases separating them. The CDR3 length is 13 residues. CDR1 is SGDLS, CDR2 YYNGEE, per germline.

J is TRBJ1-1 and V is TRBV5-1; D remains unclear. This CDR3 has 12 residues. Deletions cut 2 bases from V and 1 base from J, with 3 bases between. CDR1 is SGHRS and CDR2 is YFSETQ in the germline V gene. CDR3 bases: TGCGCCAGCAGCTTCGGGAACACTGAAGCTTTCTTT. Translated: CASSFGNTEAFF.

This chain connects TRBV11-2 to TRBJ2-7, with D possibly being TRBD1 or TRBD2 (5 bases each). Per germline, CDR1 SGHAT and CDR2 FQNNGV. The V end lost 3 bases, the J end lost 4 bases, and 10 bases lay between the germline ends. The length of the CDR3 is 13 residues. CDR3 protein: CASSFPGAYEQYF. For the CDR3, the DNA is TGTGCCAGCAGCTTTCCCGGGGCATACGAGCAGTACTTC.

This clone appeared once. The chain combines TRBV2 with TRBJ2-7, with 7 bases identical to TRBD1. The ends lost 5 bases at V and 2 bases at J; junction bases unmatched: 6. CDR3 length: 14 residues. Germline V gives CDR1 SNHLY, CDR2 FYNNEI. The CDR3: CASSNGQVAYEQYF. The CDR3 DNA reads TGTGCCAGCAGTAACGGACAGGTGGCCTACGAGCAGTACTTC.

The chain employs TRBV18 and TRBJ1-5; D is uncertain. The CDR3 sequence is 16 residues long. V was clipped by 0 bases and J by 2 bases, with 11 bases between them. Per the germline V gene, CDR1 is KGHSH and CDR2 is LQKENI. For the CDR3, the DNA is TGTGCCAGCTCACCACCCGGTGGTTTTCGCAATCAGCCCCAGCATTTT. Its translation: CASSPPGGFRNQPQHF.

In its sample, this clone was seen a few times. The chain recombines TRBV7-8 with TRBJ1-2; no firm D call. CDR3 size: 14 residues. V was shortened by 5 bases and J by 4 bases, with 14 bases between the two germline ends. CDR1 is SGHVS and CDR2 is FQNEAQ in the germline V gene. The CDR3 DNA follows: TGTGCCAGCAGCCATGACACAGCGTCCTATGGCTACACCTTC. Amino acid sequence: CASSHDTASYGYTF.

In its sample, this clone was seen once. V gene TRBV5-1 combines with J gene TRBJ1-2; TRBD1 might be the D (6 bases). The CDR3 spans 15 residues. Germline loops: CDR1 SGHRS, CDR2 YFSETQ. The ends were cut back, 0 bases at V and 2 bases at J, with 11 bases in the middle. Here the CDR3 reads CASSLAAGDNYGYTF. CDR3 coding DNA: TGCGCCAGCAGCTTGGCGGCAGGGGACAACTATGGCTACACCTTC.

The genes are TRBV7-6 and TRBJ1-1; no clear D. Germline values: CDR1 SGHVS, CDR2 FNYEAQ. The length of the CDR3 is 15 residues. With 5 bases removed from V and 1 base from J, the gap between germline ends came to 14 bases. CDR3 residues: CASSPDTASNTEAFF. In DNA form, the CDR3 reads TGTGCCAGCAGCCCAGACACAGCTTCGAACACTGAAGCTTTCTTT.

The rearrangement uses TRBV10-1 and TRBJ1-2; D is unresolved. The CDR3 consists of 15 residues. Between the trimmed V and J ends, which lost 3 bases and 2 bases, there was a span of 13 bases. Germline CDR1 WNHNN, CDR2 SYGVQD (reference sequence). The CDR3 coding sequence is TGCGCCAGCAGTGATCTGCCCCTCGGGAACTATGGCTACACCTTC. It specifies CASSDLPLGNYGYTF.

The chain carries TRBV10-1 and TRBJ2-3; D possibly corresponds to TRBD2 (5 bases). Germline V lookup: CDR1 WNHNN, CDR2 SYGVQD (reference sequence). Trimming pared 0 bases from V and 6 bases from J, leaving 16 bases between. The CDR3 is 16 residues long. CDR3 sequence (DNA): TGCGCCAGCAGTGAGTCAGCGGCTGCAATCGGGGATACGCAGTATTTT. It is translated as CASSESAAAIGDTQYF.

The gene calls are TRBV5-1 and TRBJ1-4, with D unresolved. Germline lookup yields CDR1 SGHRS and CDR2 YFSETQ. V was cut by 4 bases and J by 2 bases, with 6 bases left in between. There are 13 residues in the CDR3. Here the CDR3 reads CASSPGTNEKLFF. The CDR3 DNA follows: TGCGCCAGCAGCCCAGGCACTAATGAAAAACTGTTTTTT.

CDR3 sequence (DNA): TGTGCCAGCAGCCCCAGCTCCTACAATGAGCAGTTCTTC. Amino acid sequence: CASSPSSYNEQFF. The rearrangement links TRBV12-3 or TRBV12-4 to TRBJ2-1; D call uncertain. V lost 6 bases, J lost 0 bases, and 6 bases lay in between. This CDR3 contains 13 residues.

The V and J genes are TRBV9 and TRBJ2-1; 9 bases match TRBD1. The trim removed 0 bases at V and 4 bases at J, leaving 5 bases unmatched. The germline CDR1 and CDR2 sequences are SGDLS and YYNGEE. The CDR3 contains 16 residues. The CDR3 spells CASSVVGTGSYNEQFF. Here the CDR3 DNA reads TGTGCCAGCAGCGTAGTGGGGACAGGGTCTTACAATGAGCAGTTCTTC.

This chain uses TRBV4-1 with TRBJ1-1, with D possibly TRBD1 on 5 matching bases. This CDR3 is built from 15 residues. Germline CDR1 reads MGHRA; CDR2 reads YSYEKL. The ends were cut back, 1 base at V and 1 base at J, with 10 bases in the middle. Here the CDR3 DNA reads TGCGCCAGCAGCCAAGTGTGGGGGGGGAACACTGAAGCTTTCTTT. It is translated as CASSQVWGGNTEAFF.

This clone was counted a few times. The genes are TRBV6-5 and TRBJ2-7, with D tentatively TRBD1 (5 bases). Germline V gene sequence: CDR1 MNHEY, CDR2 SVGAGI. The CDR3 has 11 residues. V lost 7 bases to trimming and J lost 6 bases, with 10 bases between them. The CDR3 DNA follows: TGTGCCAGCATTCAGGGTACCGAGCAGTACTTC. Its protein is CASIQGTEQYF.